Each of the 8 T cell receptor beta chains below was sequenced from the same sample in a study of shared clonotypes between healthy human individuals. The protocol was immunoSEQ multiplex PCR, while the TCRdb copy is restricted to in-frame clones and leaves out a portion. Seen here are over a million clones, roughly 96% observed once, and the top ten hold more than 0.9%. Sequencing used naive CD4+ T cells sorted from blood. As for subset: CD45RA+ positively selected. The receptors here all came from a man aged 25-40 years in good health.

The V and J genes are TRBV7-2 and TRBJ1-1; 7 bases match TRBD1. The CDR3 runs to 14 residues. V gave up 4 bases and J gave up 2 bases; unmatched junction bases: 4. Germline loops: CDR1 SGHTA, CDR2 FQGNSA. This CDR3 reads CASSYRDSNTEAFF. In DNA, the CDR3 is TGTGCCAGCAGCTACCGGGACAGTAACACTGAAGCTTTCTTT.

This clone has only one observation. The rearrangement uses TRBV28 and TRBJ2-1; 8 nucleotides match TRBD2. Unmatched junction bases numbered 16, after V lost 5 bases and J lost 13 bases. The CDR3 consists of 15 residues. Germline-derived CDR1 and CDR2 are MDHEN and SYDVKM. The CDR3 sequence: CASSPAGGATLFQFF. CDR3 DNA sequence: TGTGCCAGCAGTCCCGCGGGGGGAGCTACGTTATTTCAGTTCTTC.

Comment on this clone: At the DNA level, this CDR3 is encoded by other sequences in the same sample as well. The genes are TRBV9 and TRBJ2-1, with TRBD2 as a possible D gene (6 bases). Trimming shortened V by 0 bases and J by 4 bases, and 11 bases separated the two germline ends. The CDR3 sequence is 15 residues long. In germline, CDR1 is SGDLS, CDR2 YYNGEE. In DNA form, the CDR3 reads TGTGCCAGCAGCGTAGGGACCGGGACTTACAATGAGCAGTTCTTC. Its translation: CASSVGTGTYNEQFF.

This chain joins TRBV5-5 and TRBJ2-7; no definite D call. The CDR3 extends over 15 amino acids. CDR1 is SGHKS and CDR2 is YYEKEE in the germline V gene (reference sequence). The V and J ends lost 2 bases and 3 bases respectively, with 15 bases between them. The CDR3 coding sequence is TGTGCCAGCAGCTTAGTGTTTCCCAAGAACTACGAGCAGTACTTC. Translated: CASSLVFPKNYEQYF. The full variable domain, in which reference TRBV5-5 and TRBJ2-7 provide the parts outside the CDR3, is DAGVTQSPTHLIKTRGQQVTLRCSPISGHKSVSWYQQVLGQGPQFIFQYYEKEERGRGNFPDRFSARQFPNYSSELNVNALLLGDSALYLCASSLVFPKNYEQYFGPGTRLTVT.

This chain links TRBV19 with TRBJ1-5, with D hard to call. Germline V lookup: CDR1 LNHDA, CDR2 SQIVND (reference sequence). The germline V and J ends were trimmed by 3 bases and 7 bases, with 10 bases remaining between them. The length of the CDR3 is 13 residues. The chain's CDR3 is CASSIRRVQPQHF. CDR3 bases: TGTGCCAGTAGTATTCGACGGGTACAGCCCCAGCATTTT. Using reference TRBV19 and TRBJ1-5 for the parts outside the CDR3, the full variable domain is DGGITQSPKYLFRKEGQNVTLSCEQNLNHDAMYWYRQDPGQGLRLIYYSQIVNDFQKGDIAEGYSVSREKKESFPLTVTSAQKNPTAFYLCASSIRRVQPQHFGDGTRLSIL.

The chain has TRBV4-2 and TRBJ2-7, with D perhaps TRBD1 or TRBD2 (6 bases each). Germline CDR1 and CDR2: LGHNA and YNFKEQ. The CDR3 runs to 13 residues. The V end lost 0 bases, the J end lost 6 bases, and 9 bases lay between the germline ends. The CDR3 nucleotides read TGTGCCAGCAGCCAAGATAAGGGGGGCGAGCAGTACTTC. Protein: CASSQDKGGEQYF.

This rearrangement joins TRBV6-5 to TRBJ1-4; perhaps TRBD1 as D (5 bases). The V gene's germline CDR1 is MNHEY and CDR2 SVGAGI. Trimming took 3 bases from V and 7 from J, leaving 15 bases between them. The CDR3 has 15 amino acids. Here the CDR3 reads CASSYHDSVREKLFF. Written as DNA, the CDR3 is TGTGCCAGCAGTTATCATGACAGCGTTCGTGAAAAACTGTTTTTT.

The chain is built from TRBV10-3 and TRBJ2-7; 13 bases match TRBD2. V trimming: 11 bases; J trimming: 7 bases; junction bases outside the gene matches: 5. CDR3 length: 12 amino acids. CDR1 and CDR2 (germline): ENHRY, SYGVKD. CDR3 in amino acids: CAARLAGGEQYF. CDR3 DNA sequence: TGTGCCGCTCGACTAGCGGGGGGAGAGCAGTACTTC.